Listed here is a single TCR beta chain. Its target is unknown. The CDR3 extends over 14 amino acids. V was pared by 8 bases and J by 1 base, with 14 bases between. This record comes from a study of response to subunit inactivated influenza vaccine. The study's findings and limits: Every seasonal influenza vaccination brings in few new T cells, the authors suggested.

TCRdb reprocessed the RT-PCR reads via MiXCR and lists one record per CDR3 protein. This sample has 650,000 to 800,000 distinct CDR3 sequences, with roughly 13% found just once. The sample in question was PBMCs from blood, obtained roughly 15 days before vaccination. The V gene is TRBV12-3 or TRBV12-4, the J gene TRBJ1-1; D uncertain. The receptor's source is a man aged 50 to 59 who received an inactivated influenza vaccine. The CDR3 bases are TGTGCCAGCGCGTGGGCGCCGGCGAACACTGAAGCTTTCTTT. Translation: CASAWAPANTEAFF.